Below are 11 T cell receptor beta chains sequenced from a single sample in a study of control samples from healthy donors and cancer patients. Using immunoSEQ multiplex PCR, the repertoire was profiled, and TCRdb retains in-frame clones only, with some absent. The sample lists tens of thousands of clones, roughly 90% occurring once. Sequencing used PBMCs. All receptors derive from a man between 50 and 59 years old with head and neck cancer.

J is TRBJ2-7 and V is TRBV6-5; 12 nucleotides align to TRBD2. The CDR3 loop spans 14 amino acids. Per germline, CDR1 MNHEY and CDR2 SVGAGI. V shed 6 bases and J 1 base; nucleotides not matched to a gene: 1. The CDR3 DNA follows: TGTGCCAGCAGCGGGACTAGCGGGTCCTACGAGCAGTACTTC. Encoded protein: CASSGTSGSYEQYF.

This clone has more than one count but fewer than ten. This chain uses TRBV5-4 with TRBJ2-7; 8 bases line up with TRBD2. This CDR3 has 14 amino acids. Germline CDR1 is SGHNT and CDR2 is YYREEE (reference sequence). V shed 3 bases, J shed 7 bases, and the junction held 9 bases outside the gene matches. For the CDR3, the DNA is TGTGCCAGCAGCTGGGAGCGGGGGCTCGCAGAGCAGTACTTC. It codes for CASSWERGLAEQYF.

The CDR3: CAISDTPAGELFF. The CDR3 nucleotides read TGTGCCATCAGTGATACGCCCGCCGGGGAGCTGTTTTTT. V usage is TRBV10-3 and J usage is TRBJ2-2; D unclear. With 3 bases removed from V and 6 bases from J, the gap between germline ends came to 8 bases. CDR1 is ENHRY, CDR2 SYGVKD, per germline. The CDR3 extends over 13 amino acids.

The chain carries TRBV2 and TRBJ2-7, with D maybe TRBD1 (6 bases). Germline V gene data show CDR1 as SNHLY and CDR2 as FYNNEI. CDR3 length: 14 residues. Trimming left V 6 bases short and J 1 base short, with 13 bases between. CDR3 in amino acids: CASRTGGQSYEQYF. The CDR3 bases are TGTGCCAGCAGGACCGGCGGACAGTCCTACGAGCAGTACTTC.

This chain links TRBV5-1 with TRBJ1-6; D call uncertain. Trimming pared 4 bases from V and 8 bases from J, leaving 10 bases between. The CDR3 length is 13 residues. Per the germline V gene, CDR1 is SGHRS and CDR2 is YFSETQ. Here the CDR3 reads CASSQELDSPLHF. CDR3 coding DNA: TGCGCCAGCAGCCAAGAACTGGATTCACCCCTCCACTTT.

The chain has TRBV7-3 and TRBJ2-2, with 7 positions matching TRBD1. J was trimmed by 7 bases and V by 6 bases; bases with no gene match: 14. CDR3 length equals 16 residues. Germline V gives CDR1 SGHTA, CDR2 FQGTGA. CDR3 sequence (DNA): TGTGCCAGCAGTTCCCCGAGACAGGGATTTGGCGGGGAGCTGTTTTTT. It translates to CASSSPRQGFGGELFF.

The chain couples TRBV29-1 to TRBJ1-2; D ambiguous. With 2 bases removed from V and 5 bases from J, the gap between germline ends came to 12 bases. This CDR3 comprises 13 residues. Germline V gives CDR1 SQVTM, CDR2 ANQGSEA. This chain's CDR3 is CSVETGPAYGYTF. The CDR3 coding sequence is TGCAGCGTTGAAACGGGCCCAGCTTATGGCTACACCTTC.

V usage is TRBV5-1 and J usage is TRBJ2-7, with D possibly TRBD1 on 6 matching bases. Per germline, CDR1 SGHRS and CDR2 YFSETQ. CDR3 length equals 15 residues. V was shortened by 4 bases and J by 2 bases, with 16 bases between the two germline ends. DNA of the CDR3: TGCGCCAGCAGCCCCAGGACAGCCCAGACCTACGAGCAGTACTTC. It yields the protein CASSPRTAQTYEQYF.

This chain connects TRBV27 to TRBJ2-2; TRBD2 might be the D (5 bases). The CDR3 length is 15 residues. Germline V gene sequence: CDR1 MNHEY, CDR2 SMNVEV (reference sequence). V shed 2 bases and J shed 7 bases, with 14 bases lying between them. The CDR3 DNA sequence: TGTGCCAGCAGTTTAGGGGTCTCGGGGTACGGGGAGCTGTTTTTT. It yields the protein CASSLGVSGYGELFF.

A remark on this clone: Its ends do not fully match the called genes, so a read error is possible. The CDR3 here is CASSLLGTWLVF. The CDR3 DNA follows: TGTGCCAGCAGCTTGTTAGGGACCTGGCTTGTTTTT. The chain couples TRBV5-4 to TRBJ2-3; D possibly matches TRBD1 or TRBD2 (5 bases each). The CDR3 totals 12 residues. Germline CDR1 and CDR2: SGHNT and YYREEE (reference sequence).

The V gene is TRBV12-3 or TRBV12-4, the J gene TRBJ1-2; D perhaps matches TRBD1 (5 bases). Trimming took 6 bases from V and 9 from J, leaving 17 bases between them. The CDR3 loop spans 13 amino acids. The CDR3: CASSPGGALSYTF. CDR3 coding DNA: TGTGCCAGCAGCCCCGGTGGGGCCCTCAGCTACACCTTC.